Shown below are 21 T cell receptor beta chains from a single sample sequenced in a study of shared clonotypes between healthy human individuals. Clones were read by immunoSEQ multiplex PCR, and TCRdb kept only the in-frame ones, dropping some. The sample shows about 2.1 million clones, around 93% of them seen only once. It was CD45RO-negative cells, positively selected for CCR7, that made up naive CD8 cells, with terminally differentiated effector memory CD45RA+ cells excluded. Sample: naive CD8+ T cells from PBMCs. All receptors come from a man aged 18 to 30 in good health. Some clones in this sample may be carry-over from other donors' samples.

The chain has TRBV10-2 and TRBJ2-7; the match to TRBD1 covers 7 bases. Germline CDR1 and CDR2: WSHSY and SAAADI. The CDR3 has 14 residues. Trimming at V came to 2 bases and at J to 2 bases, leaving 3 bases not matched to a gene. This CDR3 is CASSERGQAYEQYF. Written as DNA, the CDR3 is TGCGCCAGCAGTGAGAGAGGACAGGCCTACGAGCAGTACTTC.

To note about this clone: Other DNA sequences in the sample encode the same CDR3. The chain combines TRBV20-1 with TRBJ2-7, with D unresolved. Per germline, CDR1 DFQATT and CDR2 SNEGSKA (reference sequence). The V gene lost 6 bases and the J gene lost 4 bases, with 10 bases spanning the gap. CDR3 size: 11 residues. CDR3 DNA sequence: TGCAGTGCGAGACACGATTACGAGCAGTACTTC. This codes for CSARHDYEQYF.

The chain carries TRBV6-5 and TRBJ1-5; D is perhaps TRBD1 (6 bases). The CDR3 is made up of 13 amino acids. Trimming took 6 bases from V and 6 from J, leaving 12 bases between them. Germline V gives CDR1 MNHEY, CDR2 SVGAGI. Here the CDR3 reads CASSTGSAQPQHF. CDR3 coding DNA: TGTGCCAGCAGCACAGGGTCGGCTCAGCCCCAGCATTTT.

J is TRBJ1-5 and V is TRBV28; 8 bases fit TRBD1. The V gene end was trimmed by 7 bases and the J gene end by 7 bases; junction bases not matched to a gene: 3. The CDR3 has 12 residues. Germline V gene sequence: CDR1 MDHEN, CDR2 SYDVKM. CDR3 region: CASTRDRQPQHF. DNA for the CDR3: TGTGCCAGCACCAGGGACAGGCAGCCCCAGCATTTT.

The rearrangement links TRBV6-6 to TRBJ2-7; TRBD2 matches 7 bases. V trimming: 6 bases; J trimming: 3 bases; junction bases outside the gene matches: 5. CDR3 length: 13 amino acids. Germline V gene lookup returns CDR1 MNHNY and CDR2 SVGAGI (reference sequence). CDR3: CASRSGEGYEQYF. CDR3 DNA: TGTGCCAGCAGATCTGGGGAGGGCTACGAGCAGTACTTC.

A single count supports this clone. V gene TRBV27 combines with J gene TRBJ2-7; D assignment may be TRBD1 or TRBD2 (7 bases each). The germline CDR1 and CDR2 sequences are MNHEY and SMNVEV (reference sequence). The CDR3 is 17 amino acids. Trimming stripped 3 bases from V and 1 base from J, with 19 bases between. Written as DNA, the CDR3 is TGTGCCAGCAGTTTTCTCCCCGCAGGGGGAGGGTCCTACGAGCAGTACTTC. Its protein product is CASSFLPAGGGSYEQYF.

The chain uses TRBV4-1 and TRBJ2-7; 9 bases line up with TRBD2. V was pared by 1 base and J by 1 base, with 14 bases of the junction left unmatched. CDR1 MGHRA and CDR2 YSYEKL come from the germline V gene. The CDR3 sequence is 19 residues long. Here the CDR3 reads CASSQGELLPSGVSYEQYF. In DNA, the CDR3 is TGCGCCAGCAGCCAAGGGGAGCTACTTCCTAGCGGGGTTTCCTACGAGCAGTACTTC.

The chain carries TRBV9 and TRBJ2-1; 10 bases map to TRBD2. The V and J ends lost 0 bases and 9 bases, in that order; junction bases with no gene match: 12. CDR1 SGDLS and CDR2 YYNGEE come from the germline V gene. The CDR3 is made up of 17 amino acids. In DNA, the CDR3 is TGTGCCAGCAGCGTAGCACCGACTAGCGGGCTCTCCAGTGAGCAGTTCTTC. It codes for CASSVAPTSGLSSEQFF.

The rearrangement links TRBV5-1 to TRBJ2-7; 8 bases align to TRBD1. Germline V CDR1 and CDR2: SGHRS, YFSETQ. This CDR3 has 15 amino acids. V trimming: 4 bases; J trimming: 5 bases; junction bases outside the gene matches: 11. In DNA, the CDR3 is TGCGCCAGCAGCCAAGACAGGGGTGAATACGACGAGCAGTACTTC. Translating gives CASSQDRGEYDEQYF.

On this clone: Other DNA variants within this sample encode the same CDR3. The rearrangement uses TRBV7-2 and TRBJ2-7, with D perhaps TRBD1 (6 bases). There are 14 residues in the CDR3. The V gene lost 3 bases and the J gene lost 2 bases, with 11 bases spanning the gap. Germline-derived CDR1 and CDR2 are SGHTA and FQGNSA. CDR3 DNA sequence: TGTGCCAGCAGCTTTCGGACAGCGCCCTACGAGCAGTACTTC. This gives the protein CASSFRTAPYEQYF.

The CDR3 here is CASSERRDSKHEQYF. Here the CDR3 DNA reads TGTGCCAGCAGTGAACGCCGGGACAGCAAGCACGAGCAGTACTTC. The rearrangement links TRBV2 to TRBJ2-7, with 7 bases matching TRBD1. This CDR3 contains 15 residues. The J segment lost 5 bases and the V segment lost 2 bases, leaving 9 bases of the junction unmatched. Germline V gene lookup returns CDR1 SNHLY and CDR2 FYNNEI.

V usage is TRBV19 and J usage is TRBJ2-7; 7 bases are shared with TRBD1. V gave up 2 bases and J gave up 4 bases; unmatched junction bases: 5. CDR1 and CDR2 (germline): LNHDA, SQIVND (reference sequence). The CDR3 has 14 residues. The CDR3 sequence: CASSIRTGEYEQYF. Written as DNA, the CDR3 is TGTGCCAGTAGTATACGAACAGGGGAATACGAGCAGTACTTC. Based on the CDR3 plus reference TRBV19 and TRBJ2-7, the full variable domain is DGGITQSPKYLFRKEGQNVTLSCEQNLNHDAMYWYRQDPGQGLRLIYYSQIVNDFQKGDIAEGYSVSREKKESFPLTVTSAQKNPTAFYLCASSIRTGEYEQYFGPGTRLTVT.

Details on this clone: This same CDR3 is encoded by further DNA sequences in the sample. The chain employs TRBV28 and TRBJ1-5; D is ambiguous. The CDR3 covers 14 residues. Trimming left V 1 base short and J 2 bases short, with 6 bases between. In germline, CDR1 is MDHEN, CDR2 SYDVKM. DNA of the CDR3: TGTGCCAGCAGTTTATTGTCTGGCAATCAGCCCCAGCATTTT. Its protein product is CASSLLSGNQPQHF.

The chain joins TRBV7-9 to TRBJ2-2; D perhaps matches TRBD1 (5 bases). Trimming pared 4 bases from V and 6 bases from J, leaving 12 bases between. The CDR3 contains 14 residues. The germline V gene has CDR1 SEHNR and CDR2 FQNEAQ (reference sequence). The CDR3 DNA reads as TGTGCCAGCAGCTCCCCCGAAGGGGCCGGGGAGCTGTTTTTT. As protein: CASSSPEGAGELFF.

This chain connects TRBV7-3 to TRBJ2-7; no firm D call. The CDR3 totals 13 residues. Germline V CDR1 and CDR2: SGHTA, FQGTGA. The V end was cut by 5 bases, the J end by 4 bases, with 12 bases between. CDR3 DNA sequence: TGTGCCAGCAGCCCCCGTATCGGTTACGAGCAGTACTTC. Its protein product is CASSPRIGYEQYF.

As concerns this clone: The identical CDR3 is also encoded by other nucleotide sequences in the sample. The chain couples TRBV28 to TRBJ1-5; possible D gene TRBD1, 6 bases. V was trimmed by 2 bases and J by 6 bases, leaving 11 bases between them. Germline loops: CDR1 MDHEN, CDR2 SYDVKM. The CDR3 consists of 14 residues. CDR3 in amino acids: CASSLRGGGQPQHF. CDR3 DNA sequence: TGTGCCAGCAGTTTAAGGGGGGGAGGTCAGCCCCAGCATTTT.

Here the CDR3 reads CASSFLKREGSVWTQYF. CDR3 nucleotide sequence: TGCGCCAGCAGCTTCCTTAAGCGGGAGGGATCCGTTTGGACCCAGTACTTC. The chain joins TRBV5-1 to TRBJ2-5; 10 nucleotides agree with TRBD2. Germline values: CDR1 SGHRS, CDR2 YFSETQ. The CDR3 sequence is 17 residues long. V lost 2 bases to trimming and J lost 7 bases; unmatched junction nucleotides: 14.

Concerning this clone itself: Additional DNA sequences in this sample encode the identical CDR3. This sequence joins TRBV2 and TRBJ2-7; 11 bases are shared with TRBD2. The germline V gene has CDR1 SNHLY and CDR2 FYNNEI. The CDR3 loop spans 15 amino acids. Trimming at V came to 5 bases and at J to 2 bases, leaving 5 bases not matched to a gene. CDR3 sequence: CASSNLAGGPYEQYF. CDR3 coding DNA: TGTGCCAGCAGTAATCTAGCGGGAGGTCCCTACGAGCAGTACTTC.

This clone was detected only once. This sequence joins TRBV11-1 and TRBJ2-3, with 12 bases that match TRBD2. Germline loops: CDR1 SGHAT, CDR2 FQDESV (reference sequence). The CDR3 runs to 14 residues. V trimming: 8 bases; J trimming: 2 bases; junction bases outside the gene matches: 2. CDR3 bases: TGTGCCAGCGGACTAGCGGGGTTCACAGATACGCAGTATTTT. Protein product: CASGLAGFTDTQYF.

CDR3 bases: TGTGCCAGCAGTGAATTGGGGCTCAGAAACAGCAATCAGCCCCAGCATTTT. Residues: CASSELGLRNSNQPQHF. The V call is TRBV25-1, the J call TRBJ1-5, with TRBD1 as a possible D gene (5 bases). The V end lost 1 base, the J end lost 1 base, and 14 bases lay between the germline ends. CDR3 length: 17 amino acids. Per the germline V gene, CDR1 is MGHDK and CDR2 is SYGVNS.

Comments on this clone: The sample holds other DNA sequences that translate to the same CDR3. The chain employs TRBV19 and TRBJ2-7, with D possibly TRBD2 on 6 matching bases. This CDR3 spans 12 amino acids. The germline V gene encodes CDR1 LNHDA and CDR2 SQIVND (reference sequence). Trimming removed 3 bases at V and 6 bases at J, with 9 bases between. The CDR3 region is CASSMGGGEQYF. The DNA for the CDR3 is TGTGCCAGTAGTATGGGGGGTGGCGAGCAGTACTTC.